This is a list of T cell receptor beta chains from one sample in a study of blood T cell repertoires in COVID-19. The assay was immunoSEQ multiplex PCR, and TCRdb's table has in-frame clones only and misses some. This table holds under 300,000 clones, 86% found once. Sequenced input: peripheral blood. These receptors all come from a woman aged 70 to 79 with COVID-19, enrolled during active disease. Each CDR3 is given with its conserved first and last residue. D genes are given only for firm matches. The listing skips clone size in some rows; elsewhere it reads once, few, many or a size class.

V	length	size	J	D	DNA	CDR3
TRBV24-1	18	-	TRBJ2-1	-	TGTGCCACCAGTGATCCCACAGGAGTCCCTAGCTCCTACAATGAGCAGTTCTTC	CATSDPTGVPSSYNEQFF
TRBV9	16	few	TRBJ2-5	TRBD2	TGTGCCAGCAGCGTCGGACTAGCGGGGAACCAAGAGACCCAGTACTTC	CASSVGLAGNQETQYF
TRBV14	12	-	TRBJ1-2	-	TGTGCCAGCAGCCAAGGATCGGGTGGCTACACCTTC	CASSQGSGGYTF
TRBV5-6	16	few	TRBJ1-5	-	TGTGCCAGCAGCTTGTTTTCAGGGTTGTGGGATCAGCCCCAGCATTTT	CASSLFSGLWDQPQHF
TRBV12-3/TRBV12-4	13	-	TRBJ1-3	TRBD1	TGTGCCAGCAGACAGGGGGGAGGAGACACCATATATTTT	CASRQGGGDTIYF
TRBV24-1	15	once	TRBJ1-1	-	TGTGCCACCAGTGATTCTCGAGGGGGGAACACTGAAGCTTTCTTT	CATSDSRGGNTEAFF
TRBV7-9	15	-	TRBJ1-3	-	TGTGCCAGCAGCTTAGAGGCAGCGAGAGGAAACACCATATATTTT	CASSLEAARGNTIYF
TRBV6-2/TRBV6-3	15	-	TRBJ1-1	-	TGTGCCAGCAGTTACGGGCGAGTCCCATATACTGAAGCTTTCTTT	CASSYGRVPYTEAFF
TRBV19	15	once	TRBJ1-4	TRBD1	TGTGCCACCCTACAAAGGGGGCAGGCTAATGAAAAACTGTTTTTT	CATLQRGQANEKLFF
TRBV7-2	15	-	TRBJ2-5	-	TGTGCCAGCAGCTTAGGACAAGCAGCAGAGCAGACCCAGTACTTC	CASSLGQAAEQTQYF
TRBV29-1	14	-	TRBJ2-2	-	TGCAGCGTTGCAGGGGGGATGAACACCGGGGAGCTGTTTTTT	CSVAGGMNTGELFF
TRBV6-5	15	once	TRBJ1-2	-	TGTGCCAGCAGTTACTCAGCCAGGGTGAACTATGGCTACACCTTC	CASSYSARVNYGYTF
TRBV7-2	12	-	TRBJ2-7	-	TGTGCCAGCAGCCCAGGCCAGAACGAGCAGTACTTC	CASSPGQNEQYF
TRBV9	14	-	TRBJ1-2	-	TGTGCCAGCAGCGTAATGTCAGGATCATATGGCTACACCTTC	CASSVMSGSYGYTF
TRBV4-2	14	-	TRBJ1-1	-	TGTGCCAGCAGCCAAGTACTAAGCAACACTGAAGCTTTCTTT	CASSQVLSNTEAFF
TRBV6-5	12	-	TRBJ2-3	TRBD2	TGTGCCAGCAGACCGACTAGCGGGGGGGCGTATTTT	CASRPTSGGAYF
TRBV9	13	-	TRBJ2-1	-	TGTGCCAGCAGCGTAGGGGACAACAATGAGCAGTTCTTC	CASSVGDNNEQFF
TRBV7-6	17	few	TRBJ2-5	TRBD2	TGTGCCAGCAGCTTAGGACGGGCGGGAGAGACCCAAGAGACCCAGTACTTC	CASSLGRAGETQETQYF
TRBV27	12	-	TRBJ1-1	-	TGTGCCAGCAGCTCCGGGGGTGCTGAAGCTTTCTTT	CASSSGGAEAFF
TRBV18	16	-	TRBJ2-5	TRBD2	TGTGCCAGCTCACCACCTAGGACTAGCGGGCAAGAGACCCAGTACTTC	CASSPPRTSGQETQYF
TRBV18	17	-	TRBJ1-4	TRBD1	TGTGCCAGCTCACCGAGACCCCCGGGACAGATGACGGAAAAACTGTTTTTT	CASSPRPPGQMTEKLFF
TRBV2	12	-	TRBJ1-3	-	TGTGCCAGCACCATGACAGGAAACACCATATATTTT	CASTMTGNTIYF
TRBV6-6	16	-	TRBJ1-5	TRBD1	TGTGCCAGCAGTTACTTAGGGACAGGGGGGGATCAGCCCCAGCATTTT	CASSYLGTGGDQPQHF
TRBV5-1	14	-	TRBJ1-4	TRBD1	TGCGCCAGCAGCTCGGGACAGGGGAATGAAAAACTGTTTTTT	CASSSGQGNEKLFF
TRBV5-5	14	-	TRBJ1-2	-	TGTGCCAGCAGCCTGGGGGTAGGGGACTATGGCTACACCTTC	CASSLGVGDYGYTF
TRBV19	13	-	TRBJ1-6	TRBD1	TGTGCCAGTCACGGACAGGTTAATTCACCCCTCCACTTT	CASHGQVNSPLHF
TRBV29-1	12	-	TRBJ2-5	-	TGCAGCGTTGACAGGGGGGAAAAGACCCAGTACTTC	CSVDRGEKTQYF
TRBV7-9	15	-	TRBJ2-5	TRBD1	TGTGCCAGCAGCTTTGGTGGACAGGGTGGAGAGACCCAGTACTTC	CASSFGGQGGETQYF
TRBV28	15	-	TRBJ1-3	-	TGTGCCAGCAGGTACAGGGTCCTTAGTGGAAACACCATATATTTT	CASRYRVLSGNTIYF
TRBV24-1	17	-	TRBJ2-5	TRBD1	TGTGCCACCAGTGATTCCACGACAGGGGGCAGGAGAGAGACCCAGTACTTC	CATSDSTTGGRRETQYF
TRBV5-6	15	-	TRBJ2-7	-	TGTGCCAGCAGCCCCTTAGCGGAATTCTCCTACGAGCAGTACTTC	CASSPLAEFSYEQYF
TRBV19	15	-	TRBJ1-1	-	TGTGCCAGTAGTATGCGGGGGCTCATGAACACTGAAGCTTTCTTT	CASSMRGLMNTEAFF
TRBV5-1	15	-	TRBJ1-6	-	TGCGCCAGCAGCCCCGGGGGTTCCTATAATTCACCCCTCCACTTT	CASSPGGSYNSPLHF
TRBV7-9	17	once	TRBJ2-3	TRBD2	TGTGCCAGCAGCTTATATAGCGGGGGGCTAGGCACAGATACGCAGTATTTT	CASSLYSGGLGTDTQYF
TRBV13	16	once	TRBJ2-4	TRBD1	TGTGCCAGCAGCTTAGAAGGGGGCATAGCCAAAAACATTCAGTACTTC	CASSLEGGIAKNIQYF
TRBV10-3	17	-	TRBJ1-2	TRBD1	TGTGCCATCAGTGAGTCGAACGTCCCAGGGGGTTACTATGGCTACACCTTC	CAISESNVPGGYYGYTF
TRBV6-2/TRBV6-3	13	-	TRBJ1-2	-	TGTGCCAGCAGCAAGACACTAGTCTATGGCTACACCTTC	CASSKTLVYGYTF
TRBV30	14	-	TRBJ2-3	TRBD2	TGTGCCCGGGGAGGGGAGGGCCAGGCAGATACGCAGTATTTT	CARGGEGQADTQYF
TRBV30	16	-	TRBJ1-5	-	TGTGCCTGGAGCCCACTGGGGGGGCGTGAGGGTCAGCCCCAGCATTTT	CAWSPLGGREGQPQHF
TRBV7-2	15	-	TRBJ1-2	TRBD1	TGTGCCAGCAGCTCACGGGACAGGGCTTCCTATGGCTACACCTTC	CASSSRDRASYGYTF
TRBV6-2/TRBV6-3	18	once	TRBJ2-1	TRBD2	TGTGCCAGCAGCCCTTTAGGGACTAGCGGGGGTCCCTACAATGAGCAGTTCTTC	CASSPLGTSGGPYNEQFF
TRBV11-2	16	-	TRBJ2-3	TRBD1	TGTGCCAGCAGCTTAGGGGGACAGGGTTTCACAGATACGCAGTATTTT	CASSLGGQGFTDTQYF
TRBV28	14	-	TRBJ2-7	-	TGTGCCAGCAGTTTAGGGTCCGCGGGGTACGAGCAGTACTTC	CASSLGSAGYEQYF
TRBV11-2	15	-	TRBJ2-3	TRBD2	TGTGCCAGCAGTGCGCGGGGGACGGTGGGAGATACGCAGTATTTT	CASSARGTVGDTQYF
TRBV28	16	few	TRBJ2-2	-	TGTGCCAGCAGTTTATACACCAGGTCATCCACCGGGGAGCTGTTTTTT	CASSLYTRSSTGELFF
TRBV15	15	-	TRBJ2-1	-	TGTGCCACCAGCAGAGATCGGACGGGGAACTATGAGCAGTTCTTC	CATSRDRTGNYEQFF
TRBV6-5	15	-	TRBJ2-7	-	TGTGCCAGCCACGGGTCGGAGTGGAACTCCTACGAGCAGTACTTC	CASHGSEWNSYEQYF
TRBV15	12	-	TRBJ2-1	-	TGTGCCACCAGTAATTCGGAGAATGAGCAGTTCTTC	CATSNSENEQFF
TRBV6-2/TRBV6-3	12	once	TRBJ1-2	-	TGTGCCAGCAGTTACCCGGGGGATGGCTACACCTTC	CASSYPGDGYTF
TRBV12-3/TRBV12-4	13	-	TRBJ1-1	-	TGTGCCAGCAGAACCCAGGGGAACACTGAAGCTTTCTTT	CASRTQGNTEAFF
TRBV11-2	18	-	TRBJ1-5	TRBD1	TGTGCCAGCAGCTTAGGAGGACAGGGGGCCGCGGGCAATCAGCCCCAGCATTTT	CASSLGGQGAAGNQPQHF
TRBV7-3	14	-	TRBJ2-3	-	TGTGCCAGCAGCGCCGACCTACTAGCAGATACGCAGTATTTT	CASSADLLADTQYF
TRBV7-2	17	once	TRBJ2-1	-	TGTGCCAGCAGCTTAGGGCGGGCCCTCAAGGGAACACATGAGCAGTTCTTC	CASSLGRALKGTHEQFF
TRBV24-1	15	-	TRBJ2-3	-	TGTGCCACCAGTGATGGGGCCTTTAGCACAGATACGCAGTATTTT	CATSDGAFSTDTQYF
TRBV3-1/TRBV3-2	15	once	TRBJ1-2	-	TGTGCCAGCAGCGAAACCTCCCGGTGTGGGCATGGCTACACCTTC	CASSETSRCGHGYTF
TRBV12-3/TRBV12-4	13	-	TRBJ2-2	-	TGTGCCAGCAAGGAGGGCTGGACCGGGGAGCTGTTTTTT	CASKEGWTGELFF
TRBV5-1	11	-	TRBJ1-4	-	TGCGCCAGCAGCCGAGGGGAAAAACTGTTTTTT	CASSRGEKLFF
TRBV7-9	13	-	TRBJ1-1	-	TGTGCCAGCAGCCCGGCCCAGGGCACTGAAGCTTTCTTT	CASSPAQGTEAFF
TRBV4-1	19	-	TRBJ2-3	TRBD2	TGCGCCAGCAGCCTCCTCCCTCCGGGACTAGCGGGGGGGAGAGATACGCAGTATTTT	CASSLLPPGLAGGRDTQYF
TRBV3-1/TRBV3-2	16	-	TRBJ2-2	TRBD1	TGTGCCAGCAGTCGGACAGGGGGCGTTGACACCGGGGAGCTGTTTTTT	CASSRTGGVDTGELFF